The rows below give T cell receptor beta chains drawn from one sample of a study of cytomegalovirus exposure and HLA in healthy donors. The repertoire was sequenced with immunoSEQ multiplex PCR; TCRdb's copy has only in-frame clones and lacks some. This table holds 100,000 or so clones, 70% to 80% found once. Sequenced sample: PBMCs. These receptor sequences come from a female donor in good health and CMV-seropositive. The CDR3 runs from the conserved cysteine through the conserved F or W.

V: TRBV19
J: TRBJ2-7
CDR3: CASSRDWPYEQYF

V: TRBV27
J: TRBJ2-7
CDR3: CASSADRAFGQYF

V: TRBV18
J: TRBJ1-5
CDR3: CASSPLGQGLGNQPQHF

V: TRBV7-9
J: TRBJ2-3
CDR3: CASSSYSTDTQYF

V: TRBV6-5
J: TRBJ2-3
CDR3: CASSYSIGGPDTQYF

V: TRBV6-4
J: TRBJ1-4
CDR3: CAGTDRPNEKLFF

V: TRBV27
J: TRBJ2-7
CDR3: CATRGEAYGQYF

V: TRBV10-1
J: TRBJ2-1
CDR3: CASSEREWDNEQFF

V: TRBV19
J: TRBJ2-3
CDR3: CASSIRRDRGVSSTDTQYF

V: TRBV7-3
J: TRBJ1-6
CDR3: CASSLTRSSPLHF

V: TRBV25-1
J: TRBJ2-1
CDR3: CASSVGQRTYNEQFF

V: TRBV7-3
J: TRBJ2-7
CDR3: CASSSQAGGGNEQYF

V: TRBV28
J: TRBJ2-7
CDR3: CASREGTVDEQYF

V: TRBV7-2
J: TRBJ1-6
CDR3: CASSPVGTGGARSPLHF

V: TRBV5-1
J: TRBJ1-4
CDR3: CASSPQRPDEKLFF

V: TRBV5-1
J: TRBJ2-4
CDR3: CASREGLAKNIQYF

V: TRBV5-5
J: TRBJ2-2
CDR3: CASSSRDTSTGELFF

V: TRBV5-1
J: TRBJ2-7
CDR3: CASSLDAIAGGEQYF